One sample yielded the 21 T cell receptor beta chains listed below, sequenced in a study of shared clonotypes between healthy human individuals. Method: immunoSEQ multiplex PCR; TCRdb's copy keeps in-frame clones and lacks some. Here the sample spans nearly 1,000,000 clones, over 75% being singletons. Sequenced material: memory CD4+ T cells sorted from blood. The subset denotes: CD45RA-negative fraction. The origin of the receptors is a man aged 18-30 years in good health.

As DNA, the CDR3 is TGTGCCAGCAGTTACTCTAGTGGGGGTCGCCACGAGCAGTACTTC. Amino acids: CASSYSSGGRHEQYF. The chain joins TRBV6-5 to TRBJ2-7; D may be TRBD1 or TRBD2 (5 bases each). Per germline, CDR1 MNHEY and CDR2 SVGAGI. The CDR3 extends over 15 amino acids. The V and J ends lost 0 bases and 5 bases respectively, with 14 bases between them.

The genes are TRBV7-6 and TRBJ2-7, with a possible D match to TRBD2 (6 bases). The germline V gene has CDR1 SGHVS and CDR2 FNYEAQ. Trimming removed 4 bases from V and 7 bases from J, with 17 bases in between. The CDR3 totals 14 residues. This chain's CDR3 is CASSYRTGEGEQYF. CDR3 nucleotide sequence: TGTGCCAGCAGCTATAGAACGGGAGAGGGGGAGCAGTACTTC. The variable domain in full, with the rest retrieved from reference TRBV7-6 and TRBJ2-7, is GAGVSQSPRYKVTKRGQDVALRCDPISGHVSLYWYRQALGQGPEFLTYFNYEAQQDKSGLPNDRFSAERPEGSISTLTIQRTEQRDSAMYRCASSYRTGEGEQYFGPGTRLTVT.

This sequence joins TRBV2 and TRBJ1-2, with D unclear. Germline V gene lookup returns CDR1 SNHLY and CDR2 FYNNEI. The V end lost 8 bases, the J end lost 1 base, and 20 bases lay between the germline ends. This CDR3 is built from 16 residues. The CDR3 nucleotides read TGTGCCAGCTGCTTAGAATCAAGAACAATTAACTATGGCTACACCTTC. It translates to CASCLESRTINYGYTF.

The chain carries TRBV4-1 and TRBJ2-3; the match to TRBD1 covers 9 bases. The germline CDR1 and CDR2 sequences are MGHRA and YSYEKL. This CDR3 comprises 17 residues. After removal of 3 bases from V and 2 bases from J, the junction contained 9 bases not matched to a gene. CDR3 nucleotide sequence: TGCGCCAGCAGCCATATCGCCCGGGACAGGGACACAGATACGCAGTATTTT. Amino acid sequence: CASSHIARDRDTDTQYF.

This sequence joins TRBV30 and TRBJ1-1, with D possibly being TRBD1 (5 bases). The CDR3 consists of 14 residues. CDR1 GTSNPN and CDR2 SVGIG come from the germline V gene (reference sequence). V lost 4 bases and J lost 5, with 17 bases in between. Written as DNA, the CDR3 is TGTGCCTGGAATCAAGGGGCGCTAGGGACTGAAGCTTTCTTT. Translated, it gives CAWNQGALGTEAFF.

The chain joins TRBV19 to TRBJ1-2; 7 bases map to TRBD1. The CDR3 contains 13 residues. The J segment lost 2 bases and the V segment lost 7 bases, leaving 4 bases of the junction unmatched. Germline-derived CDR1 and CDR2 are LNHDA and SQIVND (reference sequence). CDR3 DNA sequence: TGTGCCAGTAAAACGACAGGGAACTATGGCTACACCTTC. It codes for CASKTTGNYGYTF.

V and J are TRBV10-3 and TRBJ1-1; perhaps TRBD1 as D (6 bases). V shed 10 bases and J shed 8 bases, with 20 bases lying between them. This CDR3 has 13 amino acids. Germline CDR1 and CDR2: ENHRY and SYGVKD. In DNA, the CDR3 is TGTGCCACTCGACACAGGACAGTTGTCGAAGCTTTCTTT. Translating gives CATRHRTVVEAFF.

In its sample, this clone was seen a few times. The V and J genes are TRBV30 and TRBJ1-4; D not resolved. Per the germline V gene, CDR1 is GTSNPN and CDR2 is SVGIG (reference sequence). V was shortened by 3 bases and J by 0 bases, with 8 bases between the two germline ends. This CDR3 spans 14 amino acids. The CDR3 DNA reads TGTGCCTGGAGGAGGCAGACAACTAATGAAAAACTGTTTTTT. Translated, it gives CAWRRQTTNEKLFF. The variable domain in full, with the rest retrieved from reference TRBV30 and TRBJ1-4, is SQTIHQWPATLVQPVGSPLSLECTVEGTSNPNLYWYRQAAGRGLQLLFYSVGIGQISSEVPQNLSASRPQDRQFILSSKKLLLSDSGFYLCAWRRQTTNEKLFFGSGTQLSVL.

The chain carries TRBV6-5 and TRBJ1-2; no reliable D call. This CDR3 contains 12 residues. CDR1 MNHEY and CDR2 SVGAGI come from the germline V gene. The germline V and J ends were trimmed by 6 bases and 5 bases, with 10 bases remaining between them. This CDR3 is CASRTKEYGYTF. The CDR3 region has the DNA TGTGCCAGCAGGACAAAGGAGTATGGCTACACCTTC.

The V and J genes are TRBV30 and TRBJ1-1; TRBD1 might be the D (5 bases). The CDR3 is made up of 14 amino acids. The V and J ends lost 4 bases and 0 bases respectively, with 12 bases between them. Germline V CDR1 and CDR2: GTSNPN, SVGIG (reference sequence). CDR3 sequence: CAWIDPGLNTEAFF. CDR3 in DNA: TGTGCCTGGATTGACCCGGGACTGAACACTGAAGCTTTCTTT.

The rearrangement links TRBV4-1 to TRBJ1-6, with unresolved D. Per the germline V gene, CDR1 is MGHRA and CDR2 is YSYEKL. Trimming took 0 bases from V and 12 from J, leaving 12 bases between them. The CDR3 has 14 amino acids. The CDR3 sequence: CASSQDYKGQPLHF. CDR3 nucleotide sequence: TGCGCCAGCAGCCAAGATTACAAGGGTCAACCCCTCCACTTT.

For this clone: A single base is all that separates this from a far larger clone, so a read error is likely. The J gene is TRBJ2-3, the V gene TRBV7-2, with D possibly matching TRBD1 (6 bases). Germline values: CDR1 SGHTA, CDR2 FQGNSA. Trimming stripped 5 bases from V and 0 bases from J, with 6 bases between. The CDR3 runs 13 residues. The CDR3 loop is CASSRGSTDTQYF. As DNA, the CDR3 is TGTGCCAGCAGCAGGGGGAGCACAGATACGCAGTATTTT. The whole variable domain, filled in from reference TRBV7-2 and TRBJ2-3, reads GAGVSQSPSNKVTEKGKDVELRCDPISGHTALYWYRQSLGQGLEFLIYFQGNSAPDKSGLPSDRFSAERTGGSVSTLTIQRTQQEDSAVYLCASSRGSTDTQYFGPGTRLTVL.

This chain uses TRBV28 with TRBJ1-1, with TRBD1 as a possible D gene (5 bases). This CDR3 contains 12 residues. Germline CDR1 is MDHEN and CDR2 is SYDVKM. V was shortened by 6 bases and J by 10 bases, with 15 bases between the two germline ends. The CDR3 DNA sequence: TGTGCCAGCAGCCTCGGGGGGTGGTCAGCTTTCTTT. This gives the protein CASSLGGWSAFF.

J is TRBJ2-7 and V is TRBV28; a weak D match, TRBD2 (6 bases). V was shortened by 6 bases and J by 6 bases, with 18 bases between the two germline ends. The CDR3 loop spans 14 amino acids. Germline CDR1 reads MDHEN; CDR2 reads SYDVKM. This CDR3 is CASRPPGLYGEQYF. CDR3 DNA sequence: TGTGCCAGCAGACCTCCGGGACTTTACGGCGAGCAGTACTTC.

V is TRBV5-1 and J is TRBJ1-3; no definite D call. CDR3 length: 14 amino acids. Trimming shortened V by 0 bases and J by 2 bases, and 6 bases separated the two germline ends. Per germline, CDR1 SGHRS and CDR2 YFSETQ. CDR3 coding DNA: TGCGCCAGCAGCTTGGATGGGACTGGAAACACCATATATTTT. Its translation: CASSLDGTGNTIYF.

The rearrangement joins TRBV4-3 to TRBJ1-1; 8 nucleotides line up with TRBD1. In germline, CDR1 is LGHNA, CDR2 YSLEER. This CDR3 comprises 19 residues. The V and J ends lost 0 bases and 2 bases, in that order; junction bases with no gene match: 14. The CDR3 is CASSQDEFAGGLFNTEAFF. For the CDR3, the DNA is TGCGCCAGCAGCCAAGATGAGTTCGCAGGGGGCCTTTTCAACACTGAAGCTTTCTTT.

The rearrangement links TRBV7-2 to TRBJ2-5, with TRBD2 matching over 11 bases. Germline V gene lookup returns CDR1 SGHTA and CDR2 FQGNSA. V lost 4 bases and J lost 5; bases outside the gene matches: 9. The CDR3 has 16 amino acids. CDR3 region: CASSSLAGVTTETQYF. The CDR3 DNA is TGTGCCAGCAGCTCACTAGCGGGAGTTACTACGGAGACCCAGTACTTC.

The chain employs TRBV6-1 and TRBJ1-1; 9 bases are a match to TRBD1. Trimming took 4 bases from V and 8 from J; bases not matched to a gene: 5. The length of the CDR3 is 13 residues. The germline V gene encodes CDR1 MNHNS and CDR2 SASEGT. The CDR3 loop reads CASSVSGTGEAFF. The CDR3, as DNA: TGTGCCAGCAGTGTATCCGGGACAGGGGAAGCTTTCTTT.

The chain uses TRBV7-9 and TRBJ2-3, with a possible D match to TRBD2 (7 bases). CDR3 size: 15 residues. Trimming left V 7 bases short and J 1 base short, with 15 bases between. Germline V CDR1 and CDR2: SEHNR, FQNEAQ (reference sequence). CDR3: CASTIGGDRTDTQYF. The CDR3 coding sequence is TGTGCCAGCACTATAGGGGGGGACCGCACAGATACGCAGTATTTT. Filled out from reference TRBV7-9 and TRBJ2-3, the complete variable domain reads DTGVSQNPRHKITKRGQNVTFRCDPISEHNRLYWYRQTLGQGPEFLTYFQNEAQLEKSRLLSDRFSAERPKGSFSTLEIQRTEQGDSAMYLCASTIGGDRTDTQYFGPGTRLTVL.

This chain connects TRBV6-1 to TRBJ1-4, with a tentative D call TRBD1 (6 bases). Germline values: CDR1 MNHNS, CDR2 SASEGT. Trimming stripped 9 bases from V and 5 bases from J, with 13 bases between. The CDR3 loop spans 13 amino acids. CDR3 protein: CASRGQSNEKLFF. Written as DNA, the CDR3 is TGTGCCAGTCGCGGACAGTCCAATGAAAAACTGTTTTTT.

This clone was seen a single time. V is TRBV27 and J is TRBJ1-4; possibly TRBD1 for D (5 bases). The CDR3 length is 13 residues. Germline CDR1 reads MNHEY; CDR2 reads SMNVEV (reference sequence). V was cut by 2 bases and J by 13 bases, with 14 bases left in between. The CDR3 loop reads CASSLGGVGRLFF. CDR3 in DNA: TGTGCCAGCAGTTTAGGGGGGGTGGGACGACTGTTTTTT.